Below, 21 T cell receptor beta chains from the same sample are listed, as sequenced in a study of Ad26.COV2.S vaccination and SARS-CoV-2 variants. The method was immunoSEQ multiplex PCR; TCRdb's version includes in-frame clones alone and lacks a portion of them. The profile shows approximately 340,000 clones, 85% of them singletons. As to treatment: roughly 18 received Ad26.COV2.S at low or high dose, single or two shots; 5 received placebo; per-sample allocation not given. Day 63 following the first vaccine or placebo injection was when the samples were taken. Sample: peripheral blood, taken in a trial of Ad26.COV2.S vaccine versus placebo. The receptors shown here come from a person aged 18-65 years who received the Ad26.COV2.S COVID-19 vaccine or a placebo.

This sequence joins TRBV28 and TRBJ2-6; D not certain. The germline CDR1 and CDR2 sequences are MDHEN and SYDVKM. Trimming removed 7 bases at V and 0 bases at J, with 16 bases between. The CDR3 is 17 amino acids. The CDR3 is CASTNPDVYSGANVLTF. Written as DNA, the CDR3 is TGTGCCAGCACCAACCCGGACGTCTACTCTGGGGCCAACGTCCTGACTTTC.

The chain joins TRBV6-6 to TRBJ2-2, with 13 nucleotides matching TRBD2. CDR1 MNHNY and CDR2 SVGAGI come from the germline V gene (reference sequence). The V gene end was trimmed by 5 bases and the J gene end by 0 bases; junction bases not matched to a gene: 6. This CDR3 comprises 18 residues. CDR3: CASSPRTSGGSNTGELFF. CDR3 bases: TGTGCCAGCAGTCCTCGGACTAGCGGGGGATCGAACACCGGGGAGCTGTTTTTT.

The chain joins TRBV15 to TRBJ2-5, with 7 bases lining up with TRBD1. Germline loops: CDR1 LNHNV, CDR2 YYDKDF (reference sequence). CDR3 length: 14 residues. J gave up 4 bases and V 0 bases, and 2 bases lay outside the gene matches. The CDR3 spells CATSRDYRGETQYF. In DNA form, the CDR3 reads TGTGCCACCAGCAGAGATTACAGGGGAGAGACCCAGTACTTC. Full variable domain (missing parts from reference TRBV15 and TRBJ2-5): DAMVIQNPRYQVTQFGKPVTLSCSQTLNHNVMYWYQQKSSQAPKLLFHYYDKDFNNEADTPDNFQSRRPNTSFCFLDIRSPGLGDTAMYLCATSRDYRGETQYFGPGTRLLVL.

This chain connects TRBV5-5 to TRBJ2-3; D not resolved. Looked up from germline, CDR1 is SGHKS and CDR2 is YYEKEE (reference sequence). V gave up 1 base and J gave up 5 bases, with 8 bases separating them. This CDR3 region has 13 residues. The CDR3 here is CASSLRFEDTQYF. CDR3 sequence (DNA): TGTGCCAGCAGCTTGCGATTCGAAGATACGCAGTATTTT.

There are a few counts of this clone. The chain links TRBV7-2 to TRBJ2-7; D remains ambiguous. V lost 1 base to trimming and J lost 3 bases, with 10 bases between them. CDR3 length: 14 residues. Germline V lookup: CDR1 SGHTA, CDR2 FQGNSA. The CDR3 reads CASSLGSGFYEQYF. The CDR3 bases are TGTGCCAGCAGCTTAGGTTCAGGCTTCTACGAGCAGTACTTC.

The sample holds a few counts of this clone. This chain links TRBV5-6 with TRBJ1-5; unclear D gene. Germline assignment: CDR1 SGHDT and CDR2 YYEEEE. The CDR3 extends over 16 amino acids. Trimming left V 3 bases short and J 3 bases short, with 16 bases between. CDR3 DNA sequence: TGTGCCAGCAGCTCGGACGGGGTTAGGGACAATCAGCCCCAGCATTTT. Its translation: CASSSDGVRDNQPQHF.

This rearrangement joins TRBV6-6 to TRBJ2-3; D unclear. V gave up 2 bases and J gave up 6 bases, with 6 bases separating them. Germline V gene lookup returns CDR1 MNHNY and CDR2 SVGAGI (reference sequence). CDR3 length: 12 amino acids. This chain's CDR3 is CASSYGPDTQYF. The CDR3 coding sequence is TGTGCCAGCAGTTACGGCCCCGATACGCAGTATTTT.

V is TRBV5-4 and J is TRBJ2-7; 10 nucleotides agree with TRBD2. The length of the CDR3 is 14 residues. Trimming cost V 0 bases and J 6 bases; bases outside gene matches: 3. Per germline, CDR1 SGHNT and CDR2 YYREEE (reference sequence). CDR3 protein: CASSLARTSGEQYF. The CDR3 DNA follows: TGTGCCAGCAGCTTGGCTCGGACTAGCGGCGAGCAGTACTTC.

This clone was observed a handful of times. The J gene is TRBJ2-1, the V gene TRBV14, with TRBD2 matching 8 bases. CDR3 length: 16 residues. Germline V gene sequence: CDR1 SGHDN, CDR2 FVKESK. The V segment lost 4 bases and the J segment 2 bases; nucleotides outside the gene matches: 7. CDR3 in DNA: TGTGCCAGCAGCCCGTGGGCGGGAGGAACCTACAATGAGCAGTTCTTC. It specifies CASSPWAGGTYNEQFF.

This sequence joins TRBV10-3 and TRBJ1-2, with D unclear. From germline, CDR1 is ENHRY and CDR2 SYGVKD. V lost 5 bases and J lost 2, with 6 bases in between. This CDR3 is 12 amino acids long. CDR3 amino acids: CAISSENYGYTF. The CDR3 region has the DNA TGTGCCATCAGTTCAGAAAACTATGGCTACACCTTC.

This rearrangement joins TRBV5-4 to TRBJ2-6; D is ambiguous. V lost 1 base to trimming and J lost 11 bases, with 10 bases between them. Per the germline V gene, CDR1 is SGHNT and CDR2 is YYREEE (reference sequence). This CDR3 has 13 residues. CDR3 amino acids: CASSLRQSDVLTF. The CDR3, as DNA: TGTGCCAGCAGCTTGAGGCAATCGGACGTCCTGACTTTC.

CDR3 nucleotides: TGTGCCAGTAAAGCCGGGCCTAAGCAGTTCTTC. Protein sequence: CASKAGPKQFF. V is TRBV19 and J is TRBJ2-1; unclear D gene. Germline V lookup: CDR1 LNHDA, CDR2 SQIVND (reference sequence). CDR3 size: 11 residues. The ends were cut back, 7 bases at V and 11 bases at J, with 12 bases in the middle.

The rearrangement joins TRBV28 to TRBJ1-5; D remains unclear. The CDR3 covers 18 residues. Germline CDR1 MDHEN, CDR2 SYDVKM. Trimming removed 2 bases from V and 1 base from J, with 18 bases in between. As DNA, the CDR3 is TGTGCCAGCAGTTTAGCGTTCGTCGGGGTTAGGAGCAATCAGCCCCAGCATTTT. Translation: CASSLAFVGVRSNQPQHF.

V usage is TRBV5-1 and J usage is TRBJ2-7; possibly TRBD1 for D (6 bases). The CDR3 consists of 14 residues. Germline CDR1 SGHRS, CDR2 YFSETQ. Trimming took off 4 bases at V and 4 bases at J, with 15 bases between the two ends. CDR3 region: CASSAYRVTYEQYF. The CDR3 region has the DNA TGCGCCAGCAGCGCCTACAGGGTCACTTACGAGCAGTACTTC.

The V and J genes are TRBV6-1 and TRBJ1-5; D not certain. Trimming took off 2 bases at V and 0 bases at J, with 5 bases between the two ends. Per the germline V gene, CDR1 is MNHNS and CDR2 is SASEGT. The CDR3 consists of 14 residues. CDR3 region: CASSEPHSNQPQHF. As DNA, the CDR3 is TGTGCCAGCAGTGAACCCCATAGCAATCAGCCCCAGCATTTT.

The chain employs TRBV2 and TRBJ2-4, with D unclear. The CDR3 totals 16 residues. Trimming took 7 bases from V and 0 from J, leaving 16 bases between them. Germline V gene sequence: CDR1 SNHLY, CDR2 FYNNEI. CDR3 sequence (DNA): TGTGCCAGCACCCGCGACTCAGGTGTAGCCAAAAACATTCAGTACTTC. It yields the protein CASTRDSGVAKNIQYF.

The CDR3 sequence is CASSLQQGAMNTEAFF. For the CDR3, the DNA is TGTGCCAGCAGCTTACAACAGGGTGCCATGAACACTGAAGCTTTCTTT. The chain combines TRBV7-2 with TRBJ1-1; weak D call: TRBD1 (6 bases). The germline CDR1 and CDR2 sequences are SGHTA and FQGNSA. Trimming pared 2 bases from V and 0 bases from J, leaving 13 bases between. The CDR3 contains 16 residues.

The rearrangement joins TRBV6-2 or TRBV6-3 to TRBJ2-7, with no clear D. Germline CDR1 and CDR2: MNHEY and SVGEGT. Trimming took 1 base from V and 0 from J, leaving 16 bases between them. The CDR3 spans 17 residues. In nucleotides, the CDR3 is TGTGCCAGCAGTTACTTGTATGGGCGGAAGTCCTCCTACGAGCAGTACTTC. Its protein product is CASSYLYGRKSSYEQYF.

J is TRBJ2-2 and V is TRBV9, with 13 bases fitting TRBD2. V shed 4 bases and J 1 base; nucleotides not matched to a gene: 7. Germline values: CDR1 SGDLS, CDR2 YYNGEE. The CDR3 is 18 amino acids. CDR3 in amino acids: CASSRTSGRALNTGELFF. The CDR3 bases are TGTGCCAGCAGCCGAACTAGCGGGAGGGCCTTGAACACCGGGGAGCTGTTTTTT.

The rearrangement links TRBV7-6 to TRBJ2-1; D is ambiguous. CDR3 length: 16 residues. In germline, CDR1 is SGHVS, CDR2 FNYEAQ. Trimming took off 2 bases at V and 0 bases at J, with 11 bases between the two ends. As DNA, the CDR3 is TGTGCCAGCAGCTTAATTGGCGGAAGCTCCTACAATGAGCAGTTCTTC. Its protein is CASSLIGGSSYNEQFF.

The rearrangement uses TRBV7-2 and TRBJ1-1, with 8 bases lining up with TRBD1. CDR3 length: 15 residues. CDR1 is SGHTA and CDR2 is FQGNSA in the germline V gene. Trimming took 5 bases from V and 3 from J; bases not matched to a gene: 8. The CDR3 nucleotides are TGTGCCAGCAGCCAAGACAGGGGTAGACACACTGAAGCTTTCTTT. This encodes CASSQDRGRHTEAFF.